This T cell receptor beta chain was sequenced in a study of T cell changes during pregnancy in multiple sclerosis (dated by TCRdb to the late 2010s). In terms of the full investigation: The study examined how the T cell repertoire changed over the course of pregnancy in women with multiple sclerosis.

Turning to this clone: What antigen it recognizes has not been identified. The input lacks base qualities; no much larger clone sits a single base away.

There are 15 amino acids in the CDR3, from cysteine to phenylalanine inclusive. Just the 45-base CDR3 DNA is kept, in frame starting at base 1. The junction shows trimming of 0 bases on V and 7 bases on J, and the gene matches do not reach 5 bases of it. CDR1 and CDR2 (SGHTS, YDEGEE) derive from the germline V gene. Library construction relied on the immunoSEQ multiplex PCR assay. In its TCRdb copy, this immuneACCESS table keeps in-frame sequences only and misses some clones. Where compared with another copy, unresolved V genes explain less than half of these, and the others have no known cause. In all, the sample holds more than 65,000 clones, and around 96% of those were seen once. Jointly, the top ten make up 1.1% of the sample.

This specimen consisted of peripheral blood, obtained in the second trimester of pregnancy. This sequence originates from a female donor with multiple sclerosis, enrolled in a pregnancy study. The sequence joins TRBV5-8 to TRBJ1-4, and TRBD1 aligns with 8 junction nucleotides. DNA sequence: TGTGCCAGCAGCTTGGGACAGGGGTTTCGTGAAAAACTGTTTTTT. It is translated as CASSLGQGFREKLFF.